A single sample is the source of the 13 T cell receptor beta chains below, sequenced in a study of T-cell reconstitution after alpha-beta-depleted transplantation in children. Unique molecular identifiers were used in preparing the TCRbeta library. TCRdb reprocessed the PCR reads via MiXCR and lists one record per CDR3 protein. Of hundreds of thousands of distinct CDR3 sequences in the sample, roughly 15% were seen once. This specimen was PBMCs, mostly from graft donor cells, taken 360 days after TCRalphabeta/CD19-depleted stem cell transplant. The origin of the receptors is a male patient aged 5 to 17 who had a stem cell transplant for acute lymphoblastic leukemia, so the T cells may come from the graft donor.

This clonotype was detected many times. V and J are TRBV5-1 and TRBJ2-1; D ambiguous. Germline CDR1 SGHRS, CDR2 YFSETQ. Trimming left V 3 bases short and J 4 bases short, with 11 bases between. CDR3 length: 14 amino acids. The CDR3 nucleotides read TGCGCCAGCAGCTCCCTAAGACCTTACAATGAGCAGTTCTTC. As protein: CASSSLRPYNEQFF.

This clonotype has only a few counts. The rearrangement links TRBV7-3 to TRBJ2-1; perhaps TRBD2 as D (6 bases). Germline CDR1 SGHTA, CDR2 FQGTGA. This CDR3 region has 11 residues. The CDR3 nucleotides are TGTGACGCGGGACCTACCAATGAGCAGTTCTTC. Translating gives CDAGPTNEQFF.

The CDR3 spells CASSVDLGRYNEQFF. The DNA of the CDR3 is TGTGCCAGCAGCGTAGATCTAGGGAGGTACAATGAGCAGTTCTTC. The chain couples TRBV9 to TRBJ2-1; the D gene is possibly TRBD2 (6 bases). The germline V gene has CDR1 SGDLS and CDR2 YYNGEE. V gave up 0 bases and J gave up 4 bases, with 11 bases separating them. The CDR3 consists of 15 residues.

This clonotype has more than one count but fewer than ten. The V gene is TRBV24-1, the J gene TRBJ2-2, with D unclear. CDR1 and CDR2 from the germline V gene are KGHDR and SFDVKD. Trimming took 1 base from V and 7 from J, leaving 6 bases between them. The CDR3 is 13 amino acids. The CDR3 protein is CATSDFRNGELFF. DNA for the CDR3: TGTGCCACCAGTGATTTTCGAAACGGGGAGCTGTTTTTT.

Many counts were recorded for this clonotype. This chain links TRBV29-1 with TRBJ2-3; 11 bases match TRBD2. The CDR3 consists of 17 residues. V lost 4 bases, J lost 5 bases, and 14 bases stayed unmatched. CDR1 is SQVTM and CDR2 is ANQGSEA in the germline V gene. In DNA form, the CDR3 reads TGCAGCGTTGTGAGGGGAATAGCGGGAGGGCTGGTAGATACGCAGTATTTT. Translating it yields CSVVRGIAGGLVDTQYF.

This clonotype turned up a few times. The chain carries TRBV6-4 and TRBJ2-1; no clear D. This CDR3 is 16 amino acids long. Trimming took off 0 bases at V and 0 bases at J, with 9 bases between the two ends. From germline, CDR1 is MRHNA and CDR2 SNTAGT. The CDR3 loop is CASSDSPGSSYNEQFF. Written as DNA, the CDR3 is TGTGCCAGCAGTGACTCGCCAGGCAGCTCCTACAATGAGCAGTTCTTC.

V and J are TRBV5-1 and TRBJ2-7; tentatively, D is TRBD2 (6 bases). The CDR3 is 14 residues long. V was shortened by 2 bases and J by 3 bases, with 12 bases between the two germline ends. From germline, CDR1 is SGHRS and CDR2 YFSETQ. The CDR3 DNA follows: TGCGCCAGCAGCTTTATGCCGGGGGACTACGAGCAGTACTTC. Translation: CASSFMPGDYEQYF.

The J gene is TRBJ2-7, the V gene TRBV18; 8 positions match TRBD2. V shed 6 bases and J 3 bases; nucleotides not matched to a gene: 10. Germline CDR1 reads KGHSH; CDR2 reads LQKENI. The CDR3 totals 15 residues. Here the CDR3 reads CASSPGGALNYEQYF. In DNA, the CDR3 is TGTGCCAGCTCCCCGGGGGGGGCGCTTAACTACGAGCAGTACTTC.

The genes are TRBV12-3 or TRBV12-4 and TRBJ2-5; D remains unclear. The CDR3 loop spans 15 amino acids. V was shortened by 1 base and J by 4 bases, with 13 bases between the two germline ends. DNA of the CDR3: TGTGCCAGCAGTTTAGGCCGGCAGAGGCGAGAGACCCAGTACTTC. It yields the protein CASSLGRQRRETQYF.

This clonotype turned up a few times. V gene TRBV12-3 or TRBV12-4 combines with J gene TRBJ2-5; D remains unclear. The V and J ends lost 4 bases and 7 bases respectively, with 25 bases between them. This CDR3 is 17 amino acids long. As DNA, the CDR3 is TGTGCCAGCAGTTCCGTATCAGAGATACTGGCTCAACGGACCCAGTACTTC. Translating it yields CASSSVSEILAQRTQYF.

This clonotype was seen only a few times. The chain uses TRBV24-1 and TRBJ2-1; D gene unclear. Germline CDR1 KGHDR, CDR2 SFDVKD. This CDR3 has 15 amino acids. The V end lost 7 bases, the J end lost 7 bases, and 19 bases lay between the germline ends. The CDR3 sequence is CATRETWSGENEQFF. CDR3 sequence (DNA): TGTGCCACCAGGGAGACCTGGAGTGGGGAAAATGAGCAGTTCTTC.

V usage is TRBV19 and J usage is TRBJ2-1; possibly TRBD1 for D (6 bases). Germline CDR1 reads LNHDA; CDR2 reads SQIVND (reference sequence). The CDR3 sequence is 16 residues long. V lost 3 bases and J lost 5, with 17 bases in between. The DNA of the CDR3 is TGTGCCAGTAGTATTGGGACACTCAGACCCAACAATGAGCAGTTCTTC. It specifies CASSIGTLRPNNEQFF.

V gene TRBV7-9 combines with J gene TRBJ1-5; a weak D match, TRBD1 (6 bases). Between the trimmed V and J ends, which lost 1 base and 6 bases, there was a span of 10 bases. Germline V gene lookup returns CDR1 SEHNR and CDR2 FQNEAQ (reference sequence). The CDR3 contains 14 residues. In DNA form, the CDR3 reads TGTGCCAGCAGCTTAGGTCAGGGGAGTCAGCCCCAGCATTTT. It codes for CASSLGQGSQPQHF.